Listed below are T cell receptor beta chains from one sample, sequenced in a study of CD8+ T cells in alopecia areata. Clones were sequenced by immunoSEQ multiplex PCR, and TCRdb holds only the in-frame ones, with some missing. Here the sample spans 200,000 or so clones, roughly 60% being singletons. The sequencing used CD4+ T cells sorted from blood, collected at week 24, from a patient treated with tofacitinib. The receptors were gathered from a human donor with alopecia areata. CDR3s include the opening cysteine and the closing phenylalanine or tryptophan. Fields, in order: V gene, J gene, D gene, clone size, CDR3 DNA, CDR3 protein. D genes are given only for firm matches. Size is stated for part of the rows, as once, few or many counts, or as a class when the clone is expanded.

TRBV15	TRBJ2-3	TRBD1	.	TGTGCCACCAGCAGAGCTGCAGGGGGCTGGACAGATACGCAGTATTTT	CATSRAAGGWTDTQYF
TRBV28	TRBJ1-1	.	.	TGTGCCAGCTACGACACTGAAGCTTTCTTT	CASYDTEAFF
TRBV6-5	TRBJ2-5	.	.	TGTGCCAGCAGGGTTCTGGATAGCTACCAAGAGACCCAGTACTTC	CASRVLDSYQETQYF
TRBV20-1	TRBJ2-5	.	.	TGCAGCTATTCTTTTGGGGAGACCCAGTACTTC	CSYSFGETQYF
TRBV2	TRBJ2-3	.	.	TGTGCCAGCAGCGGCAACATGGCGCGAGATACGCAGTATTTT	CASSGNMARDTQYF
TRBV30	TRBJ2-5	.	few	TGTGCCTGGAGTGGGGGGCTACAAGAGACCCAGTACTTC	CAWSGGLQETQYF
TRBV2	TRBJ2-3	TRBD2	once	TGTGCCAGCAGGGGACGGCTAGCGGTTAGCACAGATACGCAGTATTTT	CASRGRLAVSTDTQYF
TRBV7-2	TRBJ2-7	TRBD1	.	TGTGCCAGCAGGCGGGACAGGGGCGAGCAGTACTTC	CASRRDRGEQYF
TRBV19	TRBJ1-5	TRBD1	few	TGTGCCAGTAGTGAAGACAGGGACTCTGTTCGGCCCCAGCATTTT	CASSEDRDSVRPQHF
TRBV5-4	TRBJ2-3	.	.	TGTGCCAGCAGCTTGGGTCTATCCGGGACTTTCACAGATACGCAGTATTTT	CASSLGLSGTFTDTQYF
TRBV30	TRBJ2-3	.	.	TGTGCCTGGAGTTTTGGCCAGATCGGGACAGATACGCAGTATTTT	CAWSFGQIGTDTQYF
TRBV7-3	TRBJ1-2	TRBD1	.	TGTGCCAGCAGTTTCACGTCTGGACAGGGACTCTATGGCTACACCTTC	CASSFTSGQGLYGYTF
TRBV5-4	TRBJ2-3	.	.	TGTGCCAGCAGCTTGGGGCGGGTCAACACAGATACGCAGTATTTT	CASSLGRVNTDTQYF
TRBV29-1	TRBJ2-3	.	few	TGCAGCGTTGAGTACAGGGCCTTAGATACGCAGTATTTT	CSVEYRALDTQYF
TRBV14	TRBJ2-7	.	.	TGTGCCAGCAGCCCGGACACCTCCTACGAGCAGTACTTC	CASSPDTSYEQYF
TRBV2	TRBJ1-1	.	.	TGTGCCAGCACTGCGGACAGTAACACTGAAGCTTTCTTT	CASTADSNTEAFF
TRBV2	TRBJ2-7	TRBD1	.	TGTGCCAGCAGTCCGGACAGGGAGCAGTACTTC	CASSPDREQYF
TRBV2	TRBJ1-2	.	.	TGTGCCAGCAGTGAATTGCGGGGGACTTATGGCTACACCTTC	CASSELRGTYGYTF
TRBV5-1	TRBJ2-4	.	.	TGCGCCAGCAGCTTGGGACCCTCGTTGGCCAAAAACATTCAGTACTTC	CASSLGPSLAKNIQYF
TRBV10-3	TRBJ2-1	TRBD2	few	TGTGCCATCAGTGTTGCGGGAGGGCCATATGAGCAGTTCTTC	CAISVAGGPYEQFF
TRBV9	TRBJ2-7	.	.	TGTGCCAGCAGCGTGTGGTGGGACAATATTTACTACGAGCAGTACTTC	CASSVWWDNIYYEQYF
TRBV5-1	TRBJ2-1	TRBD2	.	TGCGCCAGCAGCTTAAATAGCGGGATCTGGCGCAATGAGCAGTTCTTC	CASSLNSGIWRNEQFF
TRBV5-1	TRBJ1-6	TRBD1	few	TGCGCCAGCAGCCCGGGGACAGGGAGGAGTAATTCACCCCTCCACTTT	CASSPGTGRSNSPLHF
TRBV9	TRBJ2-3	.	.	TGTGCCAGCAGCGTAGCAGGATTTTCAGATACGCAGTATTTT	CASSVAGFSDTQYF
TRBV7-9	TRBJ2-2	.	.	TGTGCCAGCAGCTTAGGGGCCAGTCTCAGGTCCGGGGAGCTGTTTTTT	CASSLGASLRSGELFF
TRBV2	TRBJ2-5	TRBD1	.	TGTGCCAGCGGACCTAGGACAGGCCAAGAGACCCAGTACTTC	CASGPRTGQETQYF
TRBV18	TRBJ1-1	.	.	TGTGCCAGCTCAACCGAGACCGGAGGGACTGAAGCTTTCTTT	CASSTETGGTEAFF
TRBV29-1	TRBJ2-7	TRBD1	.	TGCAGCGTTGGGGACAGTAACTACGAGCAGTACTTC	CSVGDSNYEQYF
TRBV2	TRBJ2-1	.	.	TGTGCCAGCAGTGAAGAAGGACAAGGCTTTGAGCAGTTCTTC	CASSEEGQGFEQFF
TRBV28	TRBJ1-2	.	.	TGTGCCAGCAGTTTAAGCGGATTATCCCGTATGGCTGGCACCTTC	CASSLSGLSRMAGTF
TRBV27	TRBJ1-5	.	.	TGTGCCAGCAGTGAGATGGCAGGGGCAAGCAATCAGCCCCAGCATTTT	CASSEMAGASNQPQHF
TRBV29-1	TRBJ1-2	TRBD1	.	TGCAGCGTTGGTCCAGGGGGCGATGGCTACACCTTC	CSVGPGGDGYTF
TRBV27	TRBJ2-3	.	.	TGTGCCAGCAGTTTATCAGGCACAGATACGCAGTATTTT	CASSLSGTDTQYF
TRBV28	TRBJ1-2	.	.	TGTGCCAGCAGTTTATTAGGCTTGGCAAGCTTC	CASSLLGLASF
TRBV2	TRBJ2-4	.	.	TGTGCCAGCAGACAGGGAGGGGCCAAAAACATTCAGTACTTC	CASRQGGAKNIQYF